The present T cell receptor (beta chain) was sequenced within a study of T cells in Graves' hyperthyroidism and ophthalmopathy. No progression to ophthalmopathy during 18 months of follow-up defined stable disease. Fresh peripheral blood, around 10 ml of it, supplied the PBMCs. V shed 4 bases and J 2 bases; nucleotides not matched to a gene: 8. The CDR3 runs 16 residues. Looked up from germline, CDR1 is MNHNS and CDR2 is SASEGT. Amplified regions were TCR beta CDR3 sequences from RNA transcripts. Researchers ran a first-round RT-PCR on the TCR CDR3 using the HTBI primer set. Each CDR3 protein is one row after TCRdb ran MiXCR on the multiplex PCR reads. The data show approximately 400,000 distinct CDR3 sequences, about 15% seen once.

Specimen: blood. This sequence originates from a woman between 18 and 29 years old with Graves' hyperthyroidism. The chain is built from TRBV6-1 and TRBJ2-1; 7 positions match TRBD2. The CDR3: CASSVRRERAYNEQFF. CDR3 sequence (DNA): TGTGCCAGCAGTGTGCGGCGGGAGCGCGCCTACAATGAGCAGTTCTTC.